Following are 10 T cell receptor beta chains from one sample sequenced in a study of blood T cells in healthy people across ages (dated by TCRdb to between 2014 and 2017). The library was produced with 5' RACE. Sequencing was performed on an Illumina HiSeq 2500. A second PCR of roughly 7 to 11 cycles was run with a J-beta primer mix and a sample-barcoded 5' primer. TCRdb took the public reads, trimmed them with fastp at Q25, ran MiXCR for clone calling and kept in-frame beta chains. Rows with one shared CDR3 protein collapse into an entry with the most common genes and DNA. This sample has around 1.7 million distinct CDR3 sequences in its table, and about 30% of those were observed once. The top ten hold over 7% of the sample. The sequencing sample was made of blood. These receptors all come from a woman aged 25 to 39 in good health.

Comment on this clonotype: A much more abundant neighbour one base away suggests this may be a read error. The CDR3 nucleotides read TGTGCCAGCAGGCCCTCCGGGTCCAATGGCGGCAAGCAGTACTTC. Translated: CASRPSGSNGGKQYF. The chain uses TRBV12-3 or TRBV12-4 and TRBJ2-7; no clear D. Trimming removed 6 bases at V and 8 bases at J, with 23 bases between. The CDR3 consists of 15 residues.

V gene TRBV7-9 combines with J gene TRBJ2-5, with 11 bases lining up with TRBD2. CDR3 length: 15 amino acids. The J segment lost 1 base and the V segment lost 6 bases, leaving 4 bases of the junction unmatched. Germline loops: CDR1 SEHNR, CDR2 FQNEAQ (reference sequence). The DNA of the CDR3 is TGTGCCAGCAGAAATAGCGGGGGGGCCCAAGAGACCCAGTACTTC. Its protein product is CASRNSGGAQETQYF.

This clonotype appeared many times. The J gene is TRBJ2-1, the V gene TRBV20-1, with 7 bases matching TRBD1. V shed 4 bases, J shed 4 bases, and the junction held 4 bases outside the gene matches. Germline CDR1 is DFQATT and CDR2 is SNEGSKA (reference sequence). The CDR3 has 13 amino acids. This CDR3 is CSANPGQYNEQFF. As DNA, the CDR3 is TGCAGTGCTAACCCGGGACAGTACAATGAGCAGTTCTTC.

The sample holds a few counts of this clonotype. The gene calls are TRBV7-9 and TRBJ2-1; 7 bases are shared with TRBD1. V shed 1 base and J 3 bases; nucleotides not matched to a gene: 9. This CDR3 has 17 amino acids. The germline gives CDR1 SEHNR, CDR2 FQNEAQ (reference sequence). CDR3 loop: CASSLGLRGQNYNEQFF. CDR3 DNA sequence: TGTGCCAGCAGCTTAGGTCTGAGGGGGCAGAACTACAATGAGCAGTTCTTC.

J is TRBJ1-2 and V is TRBV2; D call uncertain. The V gene lost 3 bases and the J gene lost 2 bases, with 16 bases spanning the gap. The CDR3 covers 16 residues. Germline lookup yields CDR1 SNHLY and CDR2 FYNNEI. CDR3 loop: CASSERARGGNYGYTF. The CDR3 bases are TGTGCCAGCAGTGAGCGGGCGCGGGGAGGGAACTATGGCTACACCTTC. The full variable domain, in which reference TRBV2 and TRBJ1-2 provide the parts outside the CDR3, is EPEVTQTPSHQVTQMGQEVILRCVPISNHLYFYWYRQILGQKVEFLVSFYNNEISEKSEIFDDQFSVERPDGSNFTLKIRSTKLEDSAMYFCASSERARGGNYGYTFGSGTRLTVV.

The sample holds many counts of this clonotype. This sequence joins TRBV12-3 or TRBV12-4 and TRBJ2-7; 10 nucleotides line up with TRBD1. V was pared by 7 bases and J by 5 bases, with 5 bases of the junction left unmatched. The length of the CDR3 is 13 residues. The CDR3 region is CASNPGQGNEQYF. In nucleotides, the CDR3 is TGTGCCAGCAACCCGGGACAGGGGAACGAGCAGTACTTC.

A word on this clonotype: As the CDR3 is not closed by the conserved phenylalanine or tryptophan, this likely results from a read error. The V and J genes are TRBV5-4 and TRBJ2-5; D may be TRBD1 (5 bases). Germline V gene sequence: CDR1 SGHNT, CDR2 YYREEE (reference sequence). The CDR3 has 15 residues. Trimming took 4 bases from V and 3 from J, leaving 16 bases between them. The CDR3 here is CASSALMGPEETQYL. The CDR3 DNA sequence: TGTGCCAGCAGCGCCCTGATGGGGCCAGAAGAGACCCAGTACTTA.

J is TRBJ2-1 and V is TRBV6-5; D gene ambiguous. Trimming cost V 2 bases and J 3 bases, with 8 bases left between them. The CDR3 extends over 14 amino acids. CDR1 is MNHEY and CDR2 is SVGAGI in the germline V gene. The CDR3 DNA sequence: TGTGCCAGCAGTTACGTGGAAGGCTACAATGAGCAGTTCTTC. It encodes CASSYVEGYNEQFF.

Notes on this clonotype: At one of its ends the junction is not consistent with the germline gene, which may arise from a read error. The chain combines TRBV10-3 with TRBJ1-1; 10 nucleotides agree with TRBD1. CDR1 ENHRY and CDR2 SYGVKD come from the germline V gene. The CDR3 sequence is 17 residues long. The CDR3 sequence: CAISEGGTGVLNTAAFF. CDR3 nucleotide sequence: TGTGCCATCAGTGAGGGCGGGACAGGGGTTCTCAACACTGCAGCTTTCTTT.

The genes are TRBV20-1 and TRBJ2-7; 9 bases agree with TRBD2. The CDR3 extends over 14 amino acids. Germline trimming cut 5 bases from V and 2 bases from J; bases unmatched to any gene: 7. From germline, CDR1 is DFQATT and CDR2 SNEGSKA (reference sequence). Here the CDR3 reads CSAVTSGLPYEQYF. In DNA form, the CDR3 reads TGCAGTGCTGTGACTAGCGGACTCCCCTACGAGCAGTACTTC.